A single sample gave rise to the 10 T cell receptor beta chains below, sequenced in a study of radiotherapy plus CTLA-4 blockade in lung cancer. Sequenced by immunoSEQ multiplex PCR; TCRdb stores in-frame clones only, minus some. The profile shows approximately 94,000 clones, roughly 80% of them singletons. The sequencing here drew on peripheral blood, taken from a patient treated with radiotherapy plus ipilimumab. These receptors were taken from a human donor with non-small cell lung cancer that progressed on radiotherapy plus ipilimumab.

The rearrangement links TRBV19 to TRBJ1-1; D ambiguous. V lost 5 bases to trimming and J lost 5 bases, with 9 bases between them. Germline V gives CDR1 LNHDA, CDR2 SQIVND (reference sequence). The CDR3 runs to 12 residues. This CDR3 reads CASSLRGTEAFF. CDR3 DNA sequence: TGTGCCAGTAGTCTTCGAGGGACTGAAGCTTTCTTT. The whole variable domain, filled in from reference TRBV19 and TRBJ1-1, reads DGGITQSPKYLFRKEGQNVTLSCEQNLNHDAMYWYRQDPGQGLRLIYYSQIVNDFQKGDIAEGYSVSREKKESFPLTVTSAQKNPTAFYLCASSLRGTEAFFGQGTRLTVV.

The chain has TRBV7-9 and TRBJ2-1, with 7 positions matching TRBD2. This CDR3 has 15 residues. J was trimmed by 8 bases and V by 4 bases; bases with no gene match: 11. Germline-derived CDR1 and CDR2 are SEHNR and FQNEAQ (reference sequence). CDR3 loop: CASSSFKRGGDEQFF. In nucleotides, the CDR3 is TGTGCCAGCAGCTCCTTTAAGCGGGGCGGCGATGAGCAGTTCTTC.

The chain carries TRBV11-2 and TRBJ2-7; the match to TRBD2 covers 7 bases. With V trimmed by 1 base and J by 7 bases, 7 bases remained unmatched. Germline V lookup: CDR1 SGHAT, CDR2 FQNNGV. This CDR3 is 14 amino acids long. The CDR3 loop reads CASSLVAGVGEQYV. The CDR3 bases are TGTGCCAGCAGCTTAGTTGCGGGAGTGGGGGAGCAGTACGTC.

J is TRBJ1-4 and V is TRBV20-1; D is uncertain. This CDR3 spans 11 amino acids. Trimming stripped 3 bases from V and 8 bases from J, with 7 bases between. Germline CDR1 and CDR2: DFQATT and SNEGSKA (reference sequence). This CDR3 is CSASHPEKLFF. CDR3 DNA: TGCAGTGCTAGCCATCCCGAAAAACTGTTTTTT.

V gene TRBV18 combines with J gene TRBJ2-3; 10 nucleotides align to TRBD1. Germline CDR1 KGHSH, CDR2 LQKENI. The CDR3 covers 15 residues. Unmatched junction bases numbered 2, after V lost 4 bases and J lost 1 base. The CDR3 loop reads CASSQGQGGTDTQYF. For the CDR3, the DNA is TGTGCCAGCTCACAAGGACAGGGGGGCACAGATACGCAGTATTTT.

This sequence joins TRBV19 and TRBJ2-7; the D is unclear. Deletions cut 5 bases from V and 3 bases from J, with 11 bases between. This CDR3 is 13 amino acids long. Looked up from germline, CDR1 is LNHDA and CDR2 is SQIVND (reference sequence). This CDR3 is CASSQETFYEQYF. CDR3 DNA: TGTGCCAGTAGTCAAGAGACTTTCTACGAGCAGTACTTC.

This clone showed up just a few times. The chain carries TRBV30 and TRBJ1-1; 7 nucleotides align to TRBD1. Per germline, CDR1 GTSNPN and CDR2 SVGIG (reference sequence). CDR3 length equals 11 residues. V dropped 5 bases and J dropped 5; count of bases not matched to a gene: 2. CDR3: CAWAQGTEAFF. The CDR3 region has the DNA TGTGCCTGGGCACAGGGGACTGAAGCTTTCTTT. Full variable domain (remainder filled in from reference TRBV30 and TRBJ1-1): SQTIHQWPATLVQPVGSPLSLECTVEGTSNPNLYWYRQAAGRGLQLLFYSVGIGQISSEVPQNLSASRPQDRQFILSSKKLLLSDSGFYLCAWAQGTEAFFGQGTRLTVV.

This clone was seen a handful of times. The CDR3 region is CASSLDRYAGELFF. CDR3 coding DNA: TGTGCCAGCAGCTTAGATCGGTACGCCGGGGAGCTGTTTTTT. The chain recombines TRBV11-3 with TRBJ2-2; unclear D gene. The germline CDR1 and CDR2 sequences are SGHNT and YENEEA. This CDR3 is built from 14 residues. Between the trimmed V and J ends, which lost 0 bases and 6 bases, there was a span of 8 bases. Supplemented by reference TRBV11-3 and TRBJ2-2, the full variable domain reads EAGVVQSPRYKIIEKKQPVAFWCNPISGHNTLYWYLQNLGQGPELLIRYENEEAVDDSQLPKDRFSAERLKGVDSTLKIQPAELGDSAVYLCASSLDRYAGELFFGEGSRLTVL.

The V gene is TRBV6-6, the J gene TRBJ2-3; D might be TRBD1 or TRBD2, each matching 5 bases. With 6 bases removed from V and 5 bases from J, the gap between germline ends came to 15 bases. This CDR3 comprises 14 residues. Germline V gives CDR1 MNHNY, CDR2 SVGAGI (reference sequence). DNA for the CDR3: TGTGCCAGCAGCTCCCGGACTGGGGGAGATACGCAGTATTTT. Its translation is CASSSRTGGDTQYF.

Details on this clone: The same CDR3 is also encoded by other DNA sequences in this sample. The chain has TRBV6-5 and TRBJ2-7; either TRBD1 or TRBD2 may supply D (5 bases each). The V gene lost 5 bases and the J gene lost 3 bases, with 14 bases spanning the gap. The CDR3 runs 14 residues. Germline V gene sequence: CDR1 MNHEY, CDR2 SVGAGI. The CDR3 DNA reads TGTGCCAGCAGTACCTCCGGGACGGTCTACGAGCAGTACGTC. This gives the protein CASSTSGTVYEQYV.